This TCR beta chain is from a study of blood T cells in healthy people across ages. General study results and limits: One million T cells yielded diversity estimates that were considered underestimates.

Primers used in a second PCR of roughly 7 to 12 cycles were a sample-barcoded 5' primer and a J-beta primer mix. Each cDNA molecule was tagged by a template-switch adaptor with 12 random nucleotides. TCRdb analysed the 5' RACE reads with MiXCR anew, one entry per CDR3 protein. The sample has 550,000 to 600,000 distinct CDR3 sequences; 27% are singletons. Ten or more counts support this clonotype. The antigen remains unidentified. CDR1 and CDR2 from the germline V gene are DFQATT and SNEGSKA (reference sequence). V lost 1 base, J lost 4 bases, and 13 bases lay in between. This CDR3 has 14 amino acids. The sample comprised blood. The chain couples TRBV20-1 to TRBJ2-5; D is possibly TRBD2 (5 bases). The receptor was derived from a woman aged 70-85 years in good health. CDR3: CSARAPLAGETQYF. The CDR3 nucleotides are TGCAGTGCTAGAGCCCCCCTAGCCGGAGAGACCCAGTACTTC.